Shown below are 16 T cell receptor beta chains from a single sample sequenced in a study of Graves' ophthalmopathy and Graves' hyperthyroidism. The authors amplified TCR beta CDR3 regions from RNA transcripts. First-round RT-PCR used HTBI primers; second-round multiplex PCR followed. TCRdb processed the multiplex PCR reads anew with MiXCR; each CDR3 protein has one entry. The table shows around 400,000 distinct CDR3 sequences, with roughly 21% occurring only once. Sequencing was performed on peripheral blood. Receptors originate from a woman aged 18-29 years with stable Graves' hyperthyroidism.

This clonotype has ten or more counts. Here the CDR3 reads CASRPGGRSYEQYF. The CDR3 coding sequence is TGTGCCAGCCGCCCGGGGGGCCGCTCCTACGAGCAGTACTTC. This chain connects TRBV6-1 to TRBJ2-7; TRBD2 is a possible D gene (7 bases). V was trimmed by 8 bases and J by 0 bases, leaving 14 bases between them. CDR1 is MNHNS, CDR2 SASEGT, per germline. CDR3 size: 14 residues.

The chain links TRBV6-1 to TRBJ2-7; 9 bases match TRBD1. The V gene end was trimmed by 6 bases and the J gene end by 2 bases; junction bases not matched to a gene: 8. This CDR3 region has 15 residues. In germline, CDR1 is MNHNS, CDR2 SASEGT. In DNA form, the CDR3 reads TGTGCCAGCAGCTCCCCGGGGACAGGGACCTACGAGCAGTACTTC. Its translation is CASSSPGTGTYEQYF.

About this clonotype: Given a much more abundant clone one base away, this may be a read error. V is TRBV12-3 or TRBV12-4 and J is TRBJ2-3; maybe TRBD2 (6 bases). Trimming pared 4 bases from V and 4 bases from J, leaving 15 bases between. This CDR3 spans 15 amino acids. The CDR3 region has the DNA TGTGCCAGCAGTTGGGGGACTCCTAGCTCAGATACGCAGTATTTT. Amino acids: CASSWGTPSSDTQYF.

A note on this clonotype: One base away lies a much larger clone, so this may be a sequencing read error. V is TRBV25-1 and J is TRBJ2-5, with a weak D call TRBD1 (6 bases). V lost 6 bases and J lost 2, with 16 bases in between. CDR1 and CDR2 (germline): MGHDK, SYGVNS. This CDR3 has 15 residues. CDR3 coding DNA: TGTGCCAGCAGCTACAGGAAGGGGACACAAGAGACCCAGTACTTC. Amino acids: CASSYRKGTQETQYF.

The chain employs TRBV20-1 and TRBJ2-7; tentatively, D is TRBD2 (6 bases). The ends were cut back, 7 bases at V and 3 bases at J, with 13 bases in the middle. Germline loops: CDR1 DFQATT, CDR2 SNEGSKA (reference sequence). This CDR3 region has 12 residues. The DNA for the CDR3 is TGCAGTGTACCGGGGGACCACTACGAGCAGTACTTC. Translated: CSVPGDHYEQYF.

The chain joins TRBV15 to TRBJ1-6; unclear D gene. The germline CDR1 and CDR2 sequences are LNHNV and YYDKDF (reference sequence). Between the trimmed V and J ends, which lost 1 base and 8 bases, there was a span of 3 bases. The CDR3 sequence is 12 residues long. CDR3 sequence (DNA): TGTGCCACCAGCAGAGCAGATTCACCCCTCCACTTT. It yields the protein CATSRADSPLHF.

In its sample, this clonotype was seen many times. The gene calls are TRBV28 and TRBJ2-5; 10 bases align to TRBD2. Germline V gene lookup returns CDR1 MDHEN and CDR2 SYDVKM. The CDR3 length is 16 residues. The junction had 7 bases not matched to a gene; V was cut back by 4 bases and J by 2 bases. CDR3 sequence: CASSSIAGGRQETQYF. CDR3 nucleotide sequence: TGTGCCAGCAGTTCAATAGCGGGAGGAAGGCAAGAGACCCAGTACTTC.

This clonotype has at least ten counts. This chain links TRBV7-9 with TRBJ1-3; tentative D call: TRBD1 (5 bases). Deletions cut 5 bases from V and 5 bases from J, with 13 bases between. The germline gives CDR1 SEHNR, CDR2 FQNEAQ (reference sequence). CDR3 length equals 14 residues. CDR3 protein: CASSLPQGRNTIYF. CDR3 coding DNA: TGTGCCAGCAGCCTGCCCCAGGGACGAAACACCATATATTTT.

This clonotype came up many times. The chain is built from TRBV7-6 and TRBJ2-7; possibly TRBD1 or TRBD2 for D (6 bases each). This CDR3 is built from 18 residues. Germline CDR1 reads SGHVS; CDR2 reads FNYEAQ. Trimming took off 2 bases at V and 3 bases at J, with 23 bases between the two ends. This chain's CDR3 is CASSLMRRGRGRDYEQYF. The CDR3 nucleotides read TGTGCCAGCAGCTTAATGAGACGGGGGCGTGGGCGAGACTACGAGCAGTACTTC. The full variable domain, in which reference TRBV7-6 and TRBJ2-7 provide the parts outside the CDR3, is GAGVSQSPRYKVTKRGQDVALRCDPISGHVSLYWYRQALGQGPEFLTYFNYEAQQDKSGLPNDRFSAERPEGSISTLTIQRTEQRDSAMYRCASSLMRRGRGRDYEQYFGPGTRLTVT.

The rearrangement links TRBV5-1 to TRBJ2-2; 9 nucleotides match TRBD2. V shed 5 bases, J shed 4 bases, and the junction held 9 bases outside the gene matches. Germline CDR1 SGHRS, CDR2 YFSETQ. This CDR3 is 16 amino acids long. The CDR3 spells CASSYYSGSGTGELFF. DNA for the CDR3: TGCGCCAGCAGTTACTATAGCGGGAGCGGCACCGGGGAGCTGTTTTTT.

This clonotype was seen at least ten times. V gene TRBV7-8 combines with J gene TRBJ1-5; 9 bases match TRBD1. Trimming at V came to 1 base and at J to 6 bases, leaving 4 bases not matched to a gene. There are 15 residues in the CDR3. Looked up from germline, CDR1 is SGHVS and CDR2 is FQNEAQ. DNA for the CDR3: TGTGCCAGCAGCTTAGGGACAGGGGCCGGTCAGCCCCAGCATTTT. Amino acid sequence: CASSLGTGAGQPQHF.

This clonotype was seen at least ten times. The chain carries TRBV20-1 and TRBJ2-7; D unclear. CDR1 DFQATT and CDR2 SNEGSKA come from the germline V gene (reference sequence). Deletions cut 3 bases from V and 5 bases from J, with 11 bases between. The CDR3 extends over 12 amino acids. In nucleotides, the CDR3 is TGCAGTGCTAGGCCACCAGGAAACGAGCAGTACTTC. This encodes CSARPPGNEQYF.

This clonotype was counted many times. The chain is built from TRBV28 and TRBJ2-7, with D perhaps matching TRBD2 (6 bases). V lost 4 bases and J lost 0, with 16 bases in between. This CDR3 has 16 residues. The germline CDR1 and CDR2 sequences are MDHEN and SYDVKM. The CDR3, as DNA: TGTGCCAGCAGTTCCCATGGGGGGACCTTCTCCTACGAGCAGTACTTC. It encodes CASSSHGGTFSYEQYF.

Many counts were recorded for this clonotype. V usage is TRBV12-3 or TRBV12-4 and J usage is TRBJ2-7; possibly TRBD2 for D (6 bases). This CDR3 has 14 residues. V lost 6 bases to trimming and J lost 0 bases, with 12 bases between them. CDR3 sequence reads: CASSRGSPSYEQYF. In DNA, the CDR3 is TGTGCCAGCAGCCGGGGGTCCCCCTCCTACGAGCAGTACTTC.

The table lists this clonotype with many counts. V gene TRBV6-1 combines with J gene TRBJ2-5; D is perhaps TRBD2 (6 bases). Looked up from germline, CDR1 is MNHNS and CDR2 is SASEGT. Trimming took 0 bases from V and 1 from J, leaving 9 bases between them. This CDR3 has 15 residues. The CDR3 region has the DNA TGTGCCAGCAGTGAAGCTATCGGGGGCCAAGAGACCCAGTACTTC. This gives the protein CASSEAIGGQETQYF.

This clonotype was found many times. The chain is built from TRBV4-1 and TRBJ2-5; no clear D. In germline, CDR1 is MGHRA, CDR2 YSYEKL. V lost 1 base and J 0 bases, leaving 6 bases between the germline ends. The CDR3 consists of 14 residues. The CDR3 here is CASSQGTYQETQYF. In DNA form, the CDR3 reads TGCGCCAGCAGCCAAGGGACCTACCAAGAGACCCAGTACTTC.